This passage covers 29 T cell receptor beta chains from one sample sequenced in a study of vaccination and CD4 T cells after COVID-19 (dated 2022 in TCRdb). The treatment or condition label of this sample denotes: approximately nine-day PBMC culture with coronavirus spike peptide pools or control peptides (ViraFEST assay). CD4+ T cells from unexposed donors were collected before the COVID-19 pandemic (2011-2018). Libraries were prepared through PCR. The sequencing machine was an Illumina iSeq 100. TCR sequencing of DNA from cultured CD4+ T cells used the Oncomine TCR Beta short-read assay at the Johns Hopkins FTIC core. Genomic DNA was extracted from the cultured CD4+ T cells with the QIAamp micro DNA kit. The public sequencing data were trimmed at Q25 with fastp and processed into clonotypes with MiXCR by TCRdb, which kept only in-frame beta chains. One record per CDR3 amino acid sequence lists the most common genes and DNA. The sample table shows approximately 11,000 distinct CDR3 sequences, and around 28% are seen once. The ten top clones hold under 25% of the sample.

These receptors' antigens are unknown. The sequenced sample consisted of CD4+ T cells from blood, cultured in vitro. The source is a human donor in good health.

This chain joins TRBV2 and TRBJ1-6; 10 nucleotides align to TRBD1. Germline CDR1 reads SNHLY; CDR2 reads FYNNEI. V dropped 0 bases and J dropped 10; count of bases not matched to a gene: 3. The CDR3 sequence is 15 residues long. The CDR3: CASSEAGTGVSPLHF. CDR3 nucleotides: TGTGCCAGCAGTGAAGCGGGGACAGGGGTCTCACCCCTCCACTTT.

The chain has TRBV25-1 and TRBJ2-7; 8 nucleotides align to TRBD2. In germline, CDR1 is MGHDK, CDR2 SYGVNS. The J segment lost 12 bases and the V segment lost 3 bases, leaving 13 bases of the junction unmatched. CDR3 size: 14 residues. Here the CDR3 DNA reads TGTGCCAGCAGTGAGTCGCGGGAGGTACCTTATCTGTACTTC. It codes for CASSESREVPYLYF.

The rearrangement links TRBV29-1 to TRBJ1-2; TRBD1 is a possible D gene (6 bases). This CDR3 comprises 14 residues. Trimming cost V 1 base and J 4 bases, with 13 bases left between them. CDR1 SQVTM and CDR2 ANQGSEA come from the germline V gene. The CDR3 here is CSVEAPGQIYGYTF. The CDR3 DNA sequence: TGCAGCGTTGAAGCCCCGGGACAAATCTATGGCTACACCTTC.

The V gene is TRBV27, the J gene TRBJ2-7; the match to TRBD1 covers 8 bases. J lost 4 bases, V lost 5 bases, and 10 bases had no gene match. CDR1 MNHEY and CDR2 SMNVEV come from the germline V gene (reference sequence). The CDR3 runs to 15 residues. The CDR3 spells CASSPQTGVGYEQYF. DNA of the CDR3: TGTGCCAGCAGTCCACAGACAGGGGTGGGATACGAGCAGTACTTC.

The rearrangement joins TRBV30 to TRBJ2-7; 12 bases match TRBD2. The CDR3 has 13 amino acids. V lost 4 bases and J lost 9; bases outside the gene matches: 7. In germline, CDR1 is GTSNPN, CDR2 SVGIG (reference sequence). For the CDR3, the DNA is TGTGCCTGGAATTTACTAGCGGGAGGTGGGCAGTACTTC. Translated: CAWNLLAGGGQYF.

This clonotype was counted between two and nine times. The gene calls are TRBV7-3 and TRBJ2-1; 13 positions match TRBD2. The V and J ends lost 0 bases and 9 bases, in that order; junction bases with no gene match: 5. The CDR3 runs 16 residues. Germline values: CDR1 SGHTA, CDR2 FQGTGA. This chain's CDR3 is CASSLTGTSGTGEQFF. The CDR3 DNA reads TGTGCCAGCAGCTTAACAGGGACTAGCGGGACAGGTGAGCAGTTCTTC.

This clonotype was recorded a few times. This chain connects TRBV18 to TRBJ2-1, with 8 bases that match TRBD2. This CDR3 spans 16 amino acids. Trimming at V came to 6 bases and at J to 0 bases, leaving 7 bases not matched to a gene. The germline V gene has CDR1 KGHSH and CDR2 LQKENI. In nucleotides, the CDR3 is TGTGCCAGCTCTCTCATAGCGGGAAGCTCCTACAATGAGCAGTTCTTC. This gives the protein CASSLIAGSSYNEQFF.

This clonotype has more than one count but fewer than ten. This chain links TRBV10-3 with TRBJ2-1; 12 nucleotides match TRBD2. This CDR3 has 16 amino acids. Germline lookup yields CDR1 ENHRY and CDR2 SYGVKD. The J segment lost 8 bases and the V segment lost 6 bases, leaving 11 bases of the junction unmatched. CDR3 protein: CAISYPRTSGNHEQFF. The CDR3 bases are TGTGCCATCAGCTATCCGAGGACTAGCGGGAATCATGAGCAGTTCTTC.

The chain has TRBV20-1 and TRBJ2-1; 13 bases agree with TRBD2. This CDR3 region has 18 residues. Per germline, CDR1 DFQATT and CDR2 SNEGSKA (reference sequence). J gave up 7 bases and V 0 bases, and 12 bases lay outside the gene matches. The CDR3 is CSARDSRLGTSGINEQFF. As DNA, the CDR3 is TGCAGTGCTAGAGATTCACGGTTAGGGACTAGCGGGATTAATGAGCAGTTCTTC.

This clonotype was detected only a few times. The rearrangement links TRBV20-1 to TRBJ2-1; TRBD2 aligns across 8 bases. Germline loops: CDR1 DFQATT, CDR2 SNEGSKA (reference sequence). Trimming cost V 3 bases and J 9 bases; bases outside gene matches: 16. The CDR3 consists of 16 residues. The CDR3 reads CSARLPGLAPSSEQFF. CDR3 in DNA: TGCAGTGCTAGGCTCCCAGGACTAGCTCCTTCGAGTGAGCAGTTCTTC.

J is TRBJ2-7 and V is TRBV6-1; no firm D call. This CDR3 region has 12 residues. Trimming pared 5 bases from V and 2 bases from J, leaving 7 bases between. From germline, CDR1 is MNHNS and CDR2 SASEGT. This CDR3 reads CASSPFPYEQYF. The CDR3 DNA reads TGTGCCAGCAGTCCCTTTCCCTACGAGCAGTACTTC.

This clonotype was detected a few times. V and J are TRBV5-1 and TRBJ2-7; 11 bases fit TRBD2. J was trimmed by 4 bases and V by 6 bases; bases with no gene match: 6. The CDR3 runs 14 residues. Germline CDR1 is SGHRS and CDR2 is YFSETQ. Here the CDR3 reads CASTTSGGPYEQYF. CDR3 DNA: TGCGCCAGCACTACTAGCGGGGGACCATACGAGCAGTACTTC. The full variable domain, completed using reference TRBV5-1 and TRBJ2-7, is KAGVTQTPRYLIKTRGQQVTLSCSPISGHRSVSWYQQTPGQGLQFLFEYFSETQRNKGNFPGRFSGRQFSNSRSEMNVSTLELGDSALYLCASTTSGGPYEQYFGPGTRLTVT.

The table lists this clonotype with a few counts. This sequence joins TRBV6-5 and TRBJ1-1; D is possibly TRBD1 (5 bases). The CDR3 is 15 residues long. Deletions cut 3 bases from V and 0 bases from J, with 11 bases between. The germline gives CDR1 MNHEY, CDR2 SVGAGI. CDR3 sequence (DNA): TGTGCCAGCAGTTATACCAGGGATATGAACACTGAAGCTTTCTTT. This codes for CASSYTRDMNTEAFF.

In this sample, this clonotype turned up a few times. This chain links TRBV28 with TRBJ1-1; tentative D call: TRBD1 (6 bases). The CDR3 is made up of 13 amino acids. The germline V gene encodes CDR1 MDHEN and CDR2 SYDVKM. V was clipped by 8 bases and J by 6 bases, with 16 bases between them. CDR3 in DNA: TGTGCCAGCGGGGAGACAGGAAAGGCTGAAGCTTTCTTT. This codes for CASGETGKAEAFF.

Details on this clonotype: The CDR3 end shows no conserved phenylalanine or tryptophan, and so a read error is likely. This rearrangement joins TRBV2 to TRBJ1-1; maybe TRBD1 (5 bases). Per the germline V gene, CDR1 is SNHLY and CDR2 is FYNNEI. The CDR3 contains 13 residues. V shed 7 bases and J shed 0 bases, with 9 bases lying between them. The CDR3 region is CASTPRVNTEAFL. The CDR3, as DNA: TGTGCCAGCACACCCAGGGTGAACACTGAAGCTTTCCTT.

By share, this clonotype counts as medium-sized. The gene calls are TRBV2 and TRBJ1-2, with 8 bases aligning to TRBD1. The CDR3 extends over 13 amino acids. Germline trimming cut 5 bases from V and 6 bases from J; bases unmatched to any gene: 5. Per germline, CDR1 SNHLY and CDR2 FYNNEI. CDR3 coding DNA: TGTGCCAGCAGTCTCCAGGGGGCGGATGGCTACACCTTC. It yields the protein CASSLQGADGYTF.

The chain is built from TRBV19 and TRBJ1-2, with a weak D call TRBD1 (6 bases). This CDR3 contains 16 residues. Germline V lookup: CDR1 LNHDA, CDR2 SQIVND (reference sequence). V was trimmed by 4 bases and J by 2 bases, leaving 17 bases between them. CDR3 residues: CASSRLTGIQNYGYTF. CDR3 nucleotide sequence: TGTGCCAGTAGTAGACTTACAGGGATTCAGAACTATGGCTACACCTTC.

V gene TRBV5-1 combines with J gene TRBJ1-5; the D is unclear. Trimming removed 0 bases from V and 3 bases from J, with 4 bases in between. The germline V gene has CDR1 SGHRS and CDR2 YFSETQ. The CDR3 loop spans 13 amino acids. This chain's CDR3 is CASSLDFNQPQHF. The CDR3 DNA follows: TGCGCCAGCAGCTTGGATTTCAATCAGCCCCAGCATTTT.

There are a few counts of this clonotype. The chain links TRBV28 to TRBJ2-7; D could derive from TRBD1 or TRBD2 (6 bases each). CDR1 and CDR2 (germline): MDHEN, SYDVKM. V gave up 0 bases and J gave up 7 bases, with 16 bases separating them. This CDR3 spans 15 amino acids. The CDR3 protein is CASSLWEGDSYEQYF. The CDR3 region has the DNA TGTGCCAGCAGTTTATGGGAGGGGGATAGCTATGAGCAGTACTTC. Full variable domain (rest looked up from reference TRBV28 and TRBJ2-7): DVKVTQSSRYLVKRTGEKVFLECVQDMDHENMFWYRQDPGLGLRLIYFSYDVKMKEKGDIPEGYSVSREKKERFSLILESASTNQTSMYLCASSLWEGDSYEQYFGPGTRLTVT.

The J gene is TRBJ2-3, the V gene TRBV7-8, with 8 bases fitting TRBD2. CDR1 and CDR2 (germline): SGHVS, FQNEAQ. The CDR3 is 15 amino acids. The J segment lost 4 bases and the V segment lost 5 bases, leaving 8 bases of the junction unmatched. As DNA, the CDR3 is TGTGCCAGCAGCCCTTCGGGGGGGATAGCAGATACGCAGTATTTT. This gives the protein CASSPSGGIADTQYF.

This clonotype turned up a few times. J is TRBJ1-1 and V is TRBV27; D gene ambiguous. The V end was cut by 3 bases, the J end by 0 bases, with 8 bases between. The CDR3 has 14 amino acids. Germline V CDR1 and CDR2: MNHEY, SMNVEV (reference sequence). The CDR3 sequence is CASSFTGLNTEAFF. The CDR3 DNA reads TGTGCCAGCAGTTTCACCGGACTGAACACTGAAGCTTTCTTT.

This clonotype is medium-sized within its sample. The genes are TRBV20-1 and TRBJ1-5, with D perhaps matching TRBD1 (6 bases). Germline V gene sequence: CDR1 DFQATT, CDR2 SNEGSKA (reference sequence). The length of the CDR3 is 15 residues. Deletions cut 3 bases from V and 0 bases from J, with 12 bases between. In DNA form, the CDR3 reads TGCAGTGCTAGGGGAACAGGGAATAGCAATCAGCCCCAGCATTTT. This encodes CSARGTGNSNQPQHF.

This clonotype was counted between two and nine times. CDR3 sequence (DNA): TGCAGTGCTAGACGGGGCGGGAGCAACTACGAGCAGTACTTC. It specifies CSARRGGSNYEQYF. V usage is TRBV20-1 and J usage is TRBJ2-7; 7 positions agree with TRBD2. V was clipped by 2 bases and J by 3 bases; unmatched bases: 7. Germline CDR1 reads DFQATT; CDR2 reads SNEGSKA (reference sequence). The length of the CDR3 is 14 residues.

There are a few counts of this clonotype. This chain links TRBV24-1 with TRBJ2-1; 10 bases match TRBD2. CDR1 KGHDR and CDR2 SFDVKD come from the germline V gene. Losses at the gene ends were 7 bases for V and 0 bases for J; bases not matched to a gene: 5. The CDR3 covers 16 residues. CDR3 amino acids: CATSGLAATSYNEQFF. The CDR3, as DNA: TGTGCCACCAGCGGACTAGCGGCCACCTCCTACAATGAGCAGTTCTTC.

By sample share, this clonotype is medium-sized. This chain connects TRBV7-2 to TRBJ1-5, with 10 bases that match TRBD1. The ends lost 5 bases at V and 7 bases at J; junction bases unmatched: 8. The CDR3 has 15 amino acids. Per germline, CDR1 SGHTA and CDR2 FQGNSA. CDR3 bases: TGTGCCAGCAGCCCCCAGACAGGGGGCGCCCAGCCCCAGCATTTT. It is translated as CASSPQTGGAQPQHF.

This chain joins TRBV6-1 and TRBJ2-3; maybe TRBD1 (5 bases). Germline CDR1 is MNHNS and CDR2 is SASEGT. The CDR3 extends over 16 amino acids. V gave up 5 bases and J gave up 2 bases, with 17 bases separating them. Here the CDR3 DNA reads TGTGCCAGCAGTCCAAATCTCGTCGGACACACAGATACGCAGTATTTT. Translation: CASSPNLVGHTDTQYF.

This clonotype has a handful of counts. This chain joins TRBV7-3 and TRBJ2-1, with D tentatively TRBD1 (6 bases). CDR3 length: 14 residues. Trimming removed 0 bases from V and 10 bases from J, with 13 bases in between. Germline V gene lookup returns CDR1 SGHTA and CDR2 FQGTGA. CDR3 DNA sequence: TGTGCCAGCAGCTTAACACCACCTACAGGGGAGCAGTTCTTC. Encoded protein: CASSLTPPTGEQFF.

Only a few counts were recorded for this clonotype. The CDR3 DNA reads as TGTGCCAGCAGTTACAACACAGATACGCAGTATTTT. Its translation is CASSYNTDTQYF. The chain is built from TRBV6-5 and TRBJ2-3; no definite D call. V lost 2 bases to trimming and J lost 2 bases, with 2 bases between them. The CDR3 consists of 12 residues. Germline V gene data show CDR1 as MNHEY and CDR2 as SVGAGI.

CDR3 residues: CASSFEALKREAAYEQYF. Here the CDR3 DNA reads TGTGCCAGCAGTTTTGAGGCGCTGAAGCGGGAGGCGGCCTACGAGCAGTACTTC. V gene TRBV28 combines with J gene TRBJ2-7; TRBD2 matches 9 bases. Germline V lookup: CDR1 MDHEN, CDR2 SYDVKM. The ends lost 3 bases at V and 2 bases at J; junction bases unmatched: 14. The CDR3 has 18 amino acids.